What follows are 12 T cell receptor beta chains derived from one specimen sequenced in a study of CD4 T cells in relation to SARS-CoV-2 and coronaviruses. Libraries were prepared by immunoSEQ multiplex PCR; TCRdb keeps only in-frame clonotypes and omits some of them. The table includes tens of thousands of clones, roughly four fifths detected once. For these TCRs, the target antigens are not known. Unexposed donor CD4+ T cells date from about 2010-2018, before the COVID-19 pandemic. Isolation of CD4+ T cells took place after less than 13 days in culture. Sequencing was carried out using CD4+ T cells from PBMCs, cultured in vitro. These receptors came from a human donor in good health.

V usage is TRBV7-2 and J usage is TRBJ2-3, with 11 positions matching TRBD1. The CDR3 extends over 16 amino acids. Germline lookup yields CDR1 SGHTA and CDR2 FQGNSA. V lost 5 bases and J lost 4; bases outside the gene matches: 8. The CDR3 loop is CASSRGQGASADTQYF. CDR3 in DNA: TGTGCCAGCAGCCGCGGACAGGGGGCGAGCGCAGATACGCAGTATTTT.

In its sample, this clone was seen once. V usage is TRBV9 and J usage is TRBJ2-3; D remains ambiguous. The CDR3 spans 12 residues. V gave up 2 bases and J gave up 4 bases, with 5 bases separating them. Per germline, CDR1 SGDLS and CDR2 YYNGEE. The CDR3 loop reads CASSVASDTQYF. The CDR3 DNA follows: TGTGCCAGCAGCGTGGCCTCAGATACGCAGTATTTT. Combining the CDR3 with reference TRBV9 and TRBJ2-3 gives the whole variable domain DSGVTQTPKHLITATGQRVTLRCSPRSGDLSVYWYQQSLDQGLQFLIQYYNGEERAKGNILERFSAQQFPDLHSELNLSSLELGDSALYFCASSVASDTQYFGPGTRLTVL.

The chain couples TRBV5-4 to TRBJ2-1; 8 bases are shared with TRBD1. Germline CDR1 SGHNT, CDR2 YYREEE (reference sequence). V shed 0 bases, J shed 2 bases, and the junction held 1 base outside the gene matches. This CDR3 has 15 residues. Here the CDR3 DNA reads TGTGCCAGCAGCTTGGTCAGGGGGCCCTACAATGAGCAGTTCTTC. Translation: CASSLVRGPYNEQFF. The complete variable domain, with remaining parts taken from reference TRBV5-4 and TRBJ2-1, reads ETGVTQSPTHLIKTRGQQVTLRCSSQSGHNTVSWYQQALGQGPQFIFQYYREEENGRGNFPPRFSGLQFPNYSSELNVNALELDDSALYLCASSLVRGPYNEQFFGPGTRLTVL.

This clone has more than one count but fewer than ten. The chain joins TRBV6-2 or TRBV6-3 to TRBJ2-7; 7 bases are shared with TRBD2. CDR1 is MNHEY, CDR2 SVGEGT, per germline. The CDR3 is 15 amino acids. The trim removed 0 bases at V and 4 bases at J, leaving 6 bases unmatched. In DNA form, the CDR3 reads TGTGCCAGCAGTTACTCCCGCGGAGCGGGATACGAGCAGTACTTC. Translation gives CASSYSRGAGYEQYF.

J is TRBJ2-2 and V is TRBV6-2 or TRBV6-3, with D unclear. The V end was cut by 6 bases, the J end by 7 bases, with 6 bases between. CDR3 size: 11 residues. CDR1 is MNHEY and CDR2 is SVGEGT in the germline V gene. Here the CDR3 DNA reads TGTGCCAGCAGCATTTACGGGGAGCTGTTTTTT. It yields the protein CASSIYGELFF.

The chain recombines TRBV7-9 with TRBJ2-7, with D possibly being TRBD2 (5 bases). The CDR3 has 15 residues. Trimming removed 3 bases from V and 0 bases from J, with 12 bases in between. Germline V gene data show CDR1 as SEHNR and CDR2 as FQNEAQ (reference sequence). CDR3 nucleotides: TGTGCCAGCAGCTTTCTGGCAGGACTCTCCTACGAGCAGTACTTC. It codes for CASSFLAGLSYEQYF.

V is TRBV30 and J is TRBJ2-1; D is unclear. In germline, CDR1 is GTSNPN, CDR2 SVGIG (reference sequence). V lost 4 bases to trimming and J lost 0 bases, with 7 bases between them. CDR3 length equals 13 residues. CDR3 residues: CAWTGNSYNEQFF. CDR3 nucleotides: TGTGCCTGGACGGGCAACTCCTACAATGAGCAGTTCTTC.

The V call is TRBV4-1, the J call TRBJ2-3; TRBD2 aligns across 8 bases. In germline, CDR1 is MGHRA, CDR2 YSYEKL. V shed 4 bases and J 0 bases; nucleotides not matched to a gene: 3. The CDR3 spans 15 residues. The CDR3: CASSLTSGSTDTQYF. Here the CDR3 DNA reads TGCGCCAGCAGCCTAACTAGCGGTAGCACAGATACGCAGTATTTT.

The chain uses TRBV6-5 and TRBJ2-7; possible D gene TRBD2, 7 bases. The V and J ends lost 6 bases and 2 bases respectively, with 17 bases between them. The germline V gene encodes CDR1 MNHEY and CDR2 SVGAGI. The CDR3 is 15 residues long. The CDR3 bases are TGTGCCAGCAGCCTTGTAGGGGGGGGAACCTACGAGCAGTACTTC. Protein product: CASSLVGGGTYEQYF.

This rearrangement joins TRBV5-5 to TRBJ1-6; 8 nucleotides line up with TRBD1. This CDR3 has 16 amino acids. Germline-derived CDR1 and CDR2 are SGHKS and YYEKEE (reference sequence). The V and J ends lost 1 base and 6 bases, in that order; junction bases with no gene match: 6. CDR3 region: CASSLNQGALNSPLHF. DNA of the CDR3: TGTGCCAGCAGCTTGAACCAGGGGGCTCTTAATTCACCCCTCCACTTT.

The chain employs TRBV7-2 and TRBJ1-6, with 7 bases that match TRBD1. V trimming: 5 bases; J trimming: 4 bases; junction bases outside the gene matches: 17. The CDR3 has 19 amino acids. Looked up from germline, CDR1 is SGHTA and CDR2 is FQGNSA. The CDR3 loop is CASSPGIRQGGIYNSPLHF. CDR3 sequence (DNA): TGTGCCAGCAGCCCGGGTATCCGCCAAGGGGGCATTTATAATTCACCCCTCCACTTT.

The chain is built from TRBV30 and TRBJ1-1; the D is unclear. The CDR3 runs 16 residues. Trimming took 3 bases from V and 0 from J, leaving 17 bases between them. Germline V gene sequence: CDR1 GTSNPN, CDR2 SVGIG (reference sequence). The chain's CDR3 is CAWSVGWHTLNTEAFF. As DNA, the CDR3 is TGTGCCTGGAGCGTAGGTTGGCATACCCTGAACACTGAAGCTTTCTTT.